This TCR beta chain was captured by sequencing in a study of cytomegalovirus exposure and HLA in healthy donors. Findings of the study overall: When analyzed later, the rates of TCR association showed variation by HLA locus, with DRB1 the most and HLA-C the fewest.

This PCR relied on a set of 60 Vbeta primers and 13 Jbeta primers. Some clones are missing from TCRdb's copy, which holds only in-frame ones; the method was immunoSEQ multiplex PCR. This table has under 250,000 clones, 70% to 80% appearing once. From germline, CDR1 is LNHDA and CDR2 SQIVND (reference sequence). There are 13 residues in the CDR3. The J segment lost 8 bases and the V segment lost 6 bases, leaving 6 bases of the junction unmatched. Notes on this clone: Its antigen is unknown.

J is TRBJ2-3 and V is TRBV19; 9 bases align to TRBD1. The TCR originated in a woman between 25 and 40 years old in good health and CMV-seronegative. The source material was PBMCs. CDR3 DNA sequence: TGTGCCAGTAGAGGGGTGGGACAGGGTACGCAGTATTTT. It encodes CASRGVGQGTQYF.